The rows below give T cell receptor beta chains drawn from one sample of a study of T cells in Graves' hyperthyroidism and ophthalmopathy. A single record per CDR3 protein comes from TCRdb applying MiXCR to the multiplex PCR reads. Among 270,000 or so distinct CDR3 sequences listed, about 16% were seen once. Sequenced input: blood. These TCRs come from a woman between 50 and 59 years old with Graves' hyperthyroidism that later progressed to Graves' ophthalmopathy. The CDR3 runs from the conserved cysteine through the conserved F or W. A D gene is named only where the DNA matches it firmly.

D | J | V | CDR3
NA | TRBJ2-7 | TRBV30 | CAWRRWGDEQYF
TRBD2 | TRBJ2-7 | TRBV3-1 | CASSQSTSGRGEQYF
TRBD2 | TRBJ2-3 | TRBV5-1 | CASSPRLANTDTQYF
NA | TRBJ2-7 | TRBV3-1 | CASSQGGTLKEQYF
NA | TRBJ1-5 | TRBV15 | CATSTASNQPQHF
TRBD1 | TRBJ1-1 | TRBV12-5 | CAGYTGTEGAEAFF
NA | TRBJ2-2 | TRBV4-1 | CASSQEGGGAGELFF
TRBD1 | TRBJ2-7 | TRBV12-3/TRBV12-4 | CASRRGQATYEQYF
NA | TRBJ1-5 | TRBV24-1 | CATSDLPGRISNQPQHF
TRBD2 | TRBJ2-1 | TRBV6-1 | CASSEALGLAGNEQFF
NA | TRBJ2-7 | TRBV5-5 | CASSVGDGSYEQYF
NA | TRBJ2-7 | TRBV28 | CASALAYEQYF